This T cell receptor (beta chain) was sequenced during a study of Ad26.COV2.S vaccination and SARS-CoV-2 variants. Study results and limitations: Non-spike TCR breadth was similar in vaccine and placebo recipients.

The CDR3 extends over 13 amino acids. From germline, CDR1 is SQVTM and CDR2 ANQGSEA. Losses at the gene ends were 6 bases for V and 5 bases for J; bases not matched to a gene: 7. On this clone itself: Its cognate antigen is unknown.

Sequenced by immunoSEQ multiplex PCR; TCRdb stores in-frame clones only, minus some. The sample has fewer than 900,000 clones, roughly nine tenths seen once. Noted treatment: roughly 19 received Ad26.COV2.S at low or high dose, single or two shots; a few received placebo; per-sample allocation not given. After the first vaccine or placebo injection, samples were drawn on day 63. In the vaccine, an Ad26 vector expressed the SARS-CoV-2 spike of the Wuhan strain. J is TRBJ1-2 and V is TRBV29-1; 9 bases are shared with TRBD1. The specimen was peripheral blood, collected in a trial of Ad26.COV2.S vaccine versus placebo. This TCR came from a person between 18 and 59 years old who received the Ad26.COV2.S COVID-19 vaccine or a placebo. CDR3 coding DNA: TGCAGCGTCGCGGACAGGGGAGGGTATGGCTACACCTTC. Its protein is CSVADRGGYGYTF.